The 14 T cell receptor beta chains below come from one sample, sequenced in a study of cytomegalovirus exposure and HLA in healthy donors. Use of 60 Vbeta and 13 Jbeta primers characterized the PCR. The table came from immunoSEQ multiplex PCR; TCRdb's copy has only in-frame clones and leaves some out. This sample has 95,000 to 100,000 clones, with roughly three quarters found just once. The source material was PBMCs. The source of these receptors is a man aged 35 to 55 in good health and CMV-seronegative.

The chain employs TRBV27 and TRBJ2-5; maybe TRBD1 (5 bases). V lost 5 bases, J lost 1 base, and 11 bases lay in between. CDR3 length: 14 amino acids. CDR1 and CDR2 (germline): MNHEY, SMNVEV (reference sequence). In nucleotides, the CDR3 is TGTGCCAGCAGTATAGGAGACAGCCAAGAGACCCAGTACTTC. Encoded protein: CASSIGDSQETQYF.

V and J are TRBV21-1 and TRBJ2-5; the table's D call, TRBD2, has no DNA check behind it. TRBV21-1 is recorded as a pseudogene. CDR3 size: 14 residues. CDR3 sequence (DNA): TGTGCCAGCATACACACAGGGAGGGTAGAGACCCAGTACTTC. This gives the protein CASIHTGRVETQYF.

V usage is TRBV9 and J usage is TRBJ2-2; perhaps TRBD2 as D (6 bases). CDR1 is SGDLS and CDR2 is YYNGEE in the germline V gene. V lost 4 bases to trimming and J lost 1 base, with 11 bases between them. The length of the CDR3 is 15 residues. CDR3 DNA sequence: TGTGCCAGCAGCCCCGGGGGATTGAACACCGGGGAGCTGTTTTTT. Residues: CASSPGGLNTGELFF.

V is TRBV10-2 and J is TRBJ2-4, with TRBD1 matching over 8 bases. With V trimmed by 3 bases and J by 6 bases, 4 bases remained unmatched. CDR1 and CDR2 (germline): WSHSY, SAAADI. The CDR3 loop spans 14 amino acids. CDR3 residues: CASSDTGTGNIQYF. The CDR3 DNA reads TGCGCCAGCAGTGACACCGGGACAGGAAACATTCAGTACTTC.

The V gene is TRBV4-3, the J gene TRBJ2-7; 9 nucleotides agree with TRBD1. The CDR3 length is 17 residues. From germline, CDR1 is LGHNA and CDR2 YSLEER. J was trimmed by 2 bases and V by 2 bases; bases with no gene match: 10. The CDR3 sequence is CASSQQTTGGGPYEQYF. The CDR3 DNA sequence: TGCGCCAGCAGCCAACAGACCACAGGGGGCGGCCCCTACGAGCAGTACTTC.

V is TRBV7-8 and J is TRBJ1-5; TRBD1 is a possible D gene (5 bases). Germline-derived CDR1 and CDR2 are SGHVS and FQNEAQ. The ends were cut back, 1 base at V and 3 bases at J, with 7 bases in the middle. This CDR3 is 14 amino acids long. CDR3 coding DNA: TGTGCCAGCAGCTTAGGGGGCCTCAATCAGCCCCAGCATTTT. Translation: CASSLGGLNQPQHF.

The chain recombines TRBV7-2 with TRBJ2-3; tentatively, D is TRBD2 (5 bases). Germline lookup yields CDR1 SGHTA and CDR2 FQGNSA. The V end lost 5 bases, the J end lost 8 bases, and 23 bases lay between the germline ends. CDR3 length: 16 residues. CDR3: CASSTRLSGPSSTQYF. The CDR3 nucleotides are TGTGCCAGCAGCACCCGACTGAGCGGACCTTCTTCTACGCAGTATTTT.

This chain uses TRBV9 with TRBJ2-1; 9 bases fit TRBD1. The CDR3 has 16 residues. Trimming took 3 bases from V and 9 from J; bases not matched to a gene: 13. From germline, CDR1 is SGDLS and CDR2 YYNGEE. The CDR3 bases are TGTGCCAGCAGCGCCATAAGGACAGGGGCACGAGGTGAGCAGTTCTTC. It is translated as CASSAIRTGARGEQFF.

The V call is TRBV11-3, the J call TRBJ2-2, with D maybe TRBD2 (7 bases). The CDR3 runs 15 residues. V was clipped by 1 base and J by 3 bases, with 9 bases between them. The germline V gene has CDR1 SGHNT and CDR2 YENEEA. The CDR3 coding sequence is TGTGCCAGCAGCTTAGGAGGGGGGGACACCGGGGAGCTGTTTTTT. Protein product: CASSLGGGDTGELFF.

V is TRBV13 and J is TRBJ1-1; TRBD1 agrees at 8 bases. Germline lookup yields CDR1 PRHDT and CDR2 FYEKMQ (reference sequence). V shed 4 bases and J 9 bases; nucleotides not matched to a gene: 4. The CDR3 is 12 residues long. The CDR3 nucleotides are TGTGCCAGCAGCTCCGGACAGGGTAAAGCTTTCTTT. Translating gives CASSSGQGKAFF.

The chain joins TRBV18 to TRBJ2-1; the D is unclear. The CDR3 has 16 amino acids. Deletions cut 0 bases from V and 0 bases from J, with 9 bases between. In germline, CDR1 is KGHSH, CDR2 LQKENI. The CDR3 sequence: CASSPPWQVSYNEQFF. CDR3 bases: TGTGCCAGCTCACCACCGTGGCAGGTCTCCTACAATGAGCAGTTCTTC.

The V and J genes are TRBV5-1 and TRBJ2-7, with TRBD2 matching over 8 bases. The J call is doubtful: the DNA matches TRBJ2-1 better. The CDR3 consists of 14 residues. Looked up from germline, CDR1 is SGHRS and CDR2 is YFSETQ. Here the CDR3 reads CASSLGTSFDEQFF. DNA for the CDR3: TGCGCCAGCAGCCTAGGGACTAGTTTTGATGAGCAGTTCTTC.

The chain employs TRBV28 and TRBJ2-1; 9 positions agree with TRBD2. V lost 5 bases and J lost 1; bases outside the gene matches: 6. The CDR3 runs to 16 residues. Looked up from germline, CDR1 is MDHEN and CDR2 is SYDVKM. Here the CDR3 DNA reads TGTGCCAGCAGTGGCGAGCGGGAGGAATCCTACAATGAGCAGTTCTTC. It translates to CASSGEREESYNEQFF.

About this clone: The same CDR3 can be traced to other DNA sequences in this sample. CDR3 bases: TGCGCCAGCAGCCAAGGACAGGGAGGCAATCAGCCCCAGCATTTT. Translation gives CASSQGQGGNQPQHF. The chain couples TRBV4-1 to TRBJ1-5, with 7 positions matching TRBD1. The J segment lost 2 bases and the V segment lost 1 base, leaving 2 bases of the junction unmatched. This CDR3 contains 15 residues. Looked up from germline, CDR1 is MGHRA and CDR2 is YSYEKL.